This T cell receptor beta chain is drawn from a study of CD8 T cells in Susac syndrome. V lost 8 bases to trimming and J lost 6 bases; unmatched junction nucleotides: 10. This CDR3 region has 14 residues. Germline V gives CDR1 MDHEN, CDR2 SYDVKM. FACS was used to enrich TEMRA cells, whereas the CD8+ and CD4+ T cells were obtained by negative isolation. RNA was extracted with the RNeasy kit, and a quantity of about 0.45 to 1 ug was reverse transcribed using random hexamers. TCRdb used MiXCR to reprocess the immunoSEQ multiplex PCR reads, holding one entry per CDR3 protein. The data hold 140,000 to 150,000 distinct CDR3 sequences, with around 95% observed a single time.

This TCR was recovered from a human donor with Susac syndrome. Sequenced material: CD4+ T cells from PBMCs. This chain connects TRBV28 to TRBJ2-3; 8 bases line up with TRBD2. The CDR3 bases are TGTGCCAGCGGAACTAGCGGATCATTCGATACGCAGTATTTT. Protein product: CASGTSGSFDTQYF.